This TCR beta chain was captured in a study of beta chain features in type 1 diabetes. Study-wide context: Patient and healthy donor groups were alike in age, gender and cell yields. Points from the study as a whole: Within each of all four CD4+ subsets, Type 1 diabetes patients had TCRB CDR3s that were moderately but significantly shorter.

Blood was collected once per donor into heparin, averaging around 120 mL. Concerning this clone: Its antigen is still unknown.

CDR1 is LGHNA and CDR2 is YNFKEQ in the germline V gene. The CDR3 length is 16 residues. With 0 bases removed from V and 2 bases from J, the gap between germline ends came to 13 bases. The whole isolated RNA underwent reverse transcription, so sequencing captured expressed TCRB transcripts. Naive, central memory and regulatory T cell samples averaged around 3.5 million immunoSEQ reads each. Assay: immunoSEQ multiplex PCR; the TCRdb copy retains only in-frame clones and omits some. The sample includes under 200,000 clones, 10% of them seen just once. What was sequenced was central memory CD4+ T cells from blood. This sequence was found in a young man with type 1 diabetes. The gene calls are TRBV4-2 and TRBJ2-5, with D possibly being TRBD2 (5 bases). The CDR3 bases are TGTGCCAGCAGCCAAGACGCGGGCGGGCCGCAAGAGACCCAGTACTTC. Translation gives CASSQDAGGPQETQYF.